This T cell receptor (beta chain) is from a study of identical twins' blood T cells. This CDR3 has 14 residues. With 0 bases removed from V and 3 bases from J, the gap between germline ends came to 10 bases. The germline V gene has CDR1 SGHRS and CDR2 YFSETQ. TCRdb redid the calling of the 5' RACE reads with MiXCR, one entry per CDR3 protein. The data contain 300,000 to 450,000 distinct CDR3 sequences, over 25% of them seen just once; the ten biggest clones take up roughly 5.5%. This chain joins TRBV5-1 and TRBJ2-7, with D unresolved. This TCR came from a woman aged 18-55 years in good health. The sequenced material came from PBMCs. This chain's CDR3 is CASSLEETLYEQYF. CDR3 sequence (DNA): TGCGCCAGCAGCTTGGAGGAGACCCTCTACGAGCAGTACTTC.